This is a list of T cell receptor beta chains from one sample in a study of CD8 T cells in ankylosing spondylitis. TCRdb processed the 5' RACE reads anew with MiXCR; each CDR3 protein has one entry. Of over 600,000 distinct CDR3 sequences in the sample, under 20% are singletons; the top ten hold around 19%. The specimen was blood, either unsorted or a sorted T cell fraction (not recorded which). The source of these receptors is a male donor with ankylosing spondylitis. CDR3s include the opening cysteine and the closing phenylalanine or tryptophan. D genes are given only for firm matches. The size of a clone is reported for some rows only, either as once, few or many, or as a class for expanded clones.

>14|.|.|TRBV27|TRBJ1-1
TGTGCCAGCAGTTTAATTAACGGGAACACTGAAGCTTTCTTT
CASSLINGNTEAFF
>14|TRBD2|many|TRBV12-3/TRBV12-4|TRBJ2-1
TGTGCCAGCAGTGGACTAGCGGGGTACAATGAGCAGTTCTTC
CASSGLAGYNEQFF
>14|TRBD2|many|TRBV12-3/TRBV12-4|TRBJ2-7
TGTGCCAGCTCACCGGGAGGGAGCTCCTACGAGCAGTACTTC
CASSPGGSSYEQYF
>13|TRBD1|.|TRBV29-1|TRBJ2-7
TGCAGCGTTGAAGGATCGGGACAGGGTTTAATGTACTTC
CSVEGSGQGLMYF
>15|.|.|TRBV7-9|TRBJ1-2
TGTGCCAGCAGCTTAGCGGTGGTGGAACAGTTTGGCTACACCTTC
CASSLAVVEQFGYTF
>16|.|few|TRBV4-2|TRBJ2-6
TGTGCCAGCAGCCAAGTTTCAGGGGCTGGGGCCAACGTCCTGACTTTC
CASSQVSGAGANVLTF
>15|.|.|TRBV4-3|TRBJ1-3
TGCGCCAGCAGCCAAGATTCGAGACAGGGAAACACCATATATTTT
CASSQDSRQGNTIYF
>15|.|few|TRBV6-5|TRBJ2-6
TGTGCCAGCAGTTACTCGAAGTCTGGGGCCAACGTCCTGACTTTC
CASSYSKSGANVLTF
>13|.|.|TRBV5-1|TRBJ1-4
TGCGCCAGCGCCCGGGCTGATAATGAAAAACTGTTTTTT
CASARADNEKLFF
>16|.|many|TRBV4-2|TRBJ1-1
TGTGCCAGCAGCCAAGGTCATGAGGGCTTGAACACTGAAGCTTTCTTT
CASSQGHEGLNTEAFF
>15|TRBD1|.|TRBV3-1|TRBJ2-1
TGTGCCAGCAGCCATCCCGGGACAGGTTACAATGAGCAGTTCTTC
CASSHPGTGYNEQFF
>14|TRBD1|.|TRBV12-3/TRBV12-4|TRBJ1-5
TGTGCCAGCAGCGCTGACAGGGTGGATCAGCCCCAGCATTTT
CASSADRVDQPQHF
>17|TRBD1|few|TRBV7-6|TRBJ2-7
TGTGCCAGCAGCTCCCAGGCCCGGACAGGATCGTTCAACGAGCAGTACTTC
CASSSQARTGSFNEQYF
>16|.|.|TRBV19|TRBJ1-2
TGTGCCAGTATGGCTGCGGCGACCGGAGAAAACTATGGCTACACCTTC
CASMAAATGENYGYTF
>14|.|.|TRBV18|TRBJ1-5
TGTGCCAGCTCACCAAAGGGGCGGGAGCAGCCCCAGCATTTT
CASSPKGREQPQHF
>14|.|.|TRBV10-3|TRBJ2-7
TGTGCCACAGCCCCTAGCGAAACTCCCTACGAGCAGTACTTC
CATAPSETPYEQYF
>12|TRBD1|few|TRBV20-1|TRBJ1-2
TGCAGTTCGATCCCGGGACAGAAGACCCTCTTATTC
CSSIPGQKTLLF